This entry lists 10 T cell receptor beta chains sequenced from one sample in a study of T-cell memory formation after mild COVID-19. MiXCR, run by TCRdb on the 5' RACE reads, gives a single entry per CDR3 protein. The sample lists about 470,000 distinct CDR3 sequences, approximately 25% seen once, with approximately 12% in the top ten. Sequencing was performed on PBMCs or a T cell subset sorted from them (not recorded which). The receptors shown here come from an adult woman who had mild COVID-19 (a few samples of this study predate the infection). Cell type and time point are not known.

As to this clonotype: One junction end does not reproduce the germline sequence, and a read error may be involved. This CDR3 reads CASSPYPGGRGLTGANVLTF. Here the CDR3 DNA reads TGTGCCAGCTCACCGTATCCTGGCGGCAGGGGGCTGACTGGGGCAAACGTCCTGACTTTC. V is TRBV18 and J is TRBJ2-6; 8 nucleotides align to TRBD1. Germline V gives CDR1 KGHSH, CDR2 LQKENI. This CDR3 region has 20 residues.

The DNA of the CDR3 is TGTGCCAGCAGCCAACTGGGGGATGAGCAGTTCTTC. Translating gives CASSQLGDEQFF. The chain employs TRBV3-1 and TRBJ2-1; D possibly matches TRBD1 or TRBD2 (5 bases each). The germline gives CDR1 LGHDT, CDR2 YNNKEL (reference sequence). V was cut by 2 bases and J by 8 bases, with 7 bases left in between. The CDR3 has 12 amino acids.

The chain recombines TRBV30 with TRBJ2-2, with D possibly matching TRBD2 (6 bases). The CDR3 contains 14 residues. Germline lookup yields CDR1 GTSNPN and CDR2 SVGIG (reference sequence). Trimming removed 7 bases from V and 4 bases from J, with 16 bases in between. Here the CDR3 reads CAFMAGPGTGELFF. CDR3 bases: TGTGCCTTCATGGCGGGGCCGGGCACCGGGGAGCTGTTTTTT.

The chain combines TRBV24-1 with TRBJ2-1; TRBD2 is a possible D gene (5 bases). CDR3 size: 14 residues. V lost 9 bases to trimming and J lost 6 bases, with 17 bases between them. The germline V gene encodes CDR1 KGHDR and CDR2 SFDVKD. CDR3 sequence reads: CATAPRGLSNEQFF. The DNA for the CDR3 is TGTGCCACCGCCCCTCGGGGTCTGAGCAATGAGCAGTTCTTC.

The chain recombines TRBV12-3 or TRBV12-4 with TRBJ2-7; perhaps TRBD2 as D (6 bases). CDR3 length: 15 residues. V lost 3 bases, J lost 0 bases, and 12 bases lay in between. This CDR3 reads CASSFMAGSSYEQYF. CDR3 in DNA: TGTGCCAGCAGTTTTATGGCGGGAAGCTCCTACGAGCAGTACTTC.

The chain uses TRBV5-1 and TRBJ1-2; tentative D call: TRBD1 (5 bases). The V gene lost 0 bases and the J gene lost 8 bases, with 20 bases spanning the gap. The CDR3 extends over 16 amino acids. Germline CDR1 is SGHRS and CDR2 is YFSETQ. The CDR3 DNA sequence: TGCGCCAGCAGCTTGGACCCCAAGGCAGGGAATGAAGGCTACACCTTC. Its translation is CASSLDPKAGNEGYTF.

The CDR3 loop reads CASSLTLGANQPQHF. The CDR3 DNA reads as TGTGCCAGCAGTTTAACCCTAGGAGCCAATCAGCCCCAGCATTTT. The gene calls are TRBV12-3 or TRBV12-4 and TRBJ1-5; no reliable D call. The CDR3 extends over 15 amino acids. Trimming shortened V by 2 bases and J by 3 bases, and 11 bases separated the two germline ends.

The rearrangement links TRBV25-1 to TRBJ2-2; D ambiguous. Germline CDR1 reads MGHDK; CDR2 reads SYGVNS. V lost 8 bases, J lost 8 bases, and 9 bases lay in between. This CDR3 is built from 11 residues. The CDR3 DNA reads TGTGCCAGCGCCCATTTGGGGGAGCTGTTTTTT. This gives the protein CASAHLGELFF.

In this sample, this clonotype turned up a few times. With a much larger clone just one base away, this may be a read error. The chain is built from TRBV5-1 and TRBJ1-1, with D perhaps TRBD1 (5 bases). The length of the CDR3 is 13 residues. Germline-derived CDR1 and CDR2 are SGHRS and YFSETQ. CDR3 protein: CASSLAGYTEAFF. The CDR3 DNA reads as TGTGCCAGCAGCTTAGCAGGGTACACTGAAGCTTTCTTT.

This clonotype has only a few counts. The chain is built from TRBV24-1 and TRBJ2-1; 13 bases are shared with TRBD2. After removal of 4 bases from V and 7 bases from J, the junction contained 6 bases not matched to a gene. CDR3 size: 16 residues. Germline-derived CDR1 and CDR2 are KGHDR and SFDVKD. The CDR3 bases are TGTGCCACCAGTGACCCGGGACTAGCGGGACCAAATGAGCAGTTCTTC. It yields the protein CATSDPGLAGPNEQFF.